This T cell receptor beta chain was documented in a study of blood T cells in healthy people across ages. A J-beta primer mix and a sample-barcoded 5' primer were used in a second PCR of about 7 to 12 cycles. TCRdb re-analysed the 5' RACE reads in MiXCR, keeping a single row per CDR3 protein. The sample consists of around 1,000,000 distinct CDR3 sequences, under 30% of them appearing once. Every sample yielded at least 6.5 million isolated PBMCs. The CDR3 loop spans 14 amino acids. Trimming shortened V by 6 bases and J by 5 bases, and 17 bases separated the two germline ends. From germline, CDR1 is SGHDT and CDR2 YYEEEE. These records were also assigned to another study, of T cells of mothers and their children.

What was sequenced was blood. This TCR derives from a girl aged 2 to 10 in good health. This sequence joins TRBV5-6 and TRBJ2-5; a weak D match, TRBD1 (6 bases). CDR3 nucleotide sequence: TGTGCCAGCATGGTAGCAGGGGATGTGGAGACCCAGTACTTC. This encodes CASMVAGDVETQYF.